These T cell receptor beta chains were read from a single sample in a study of graft-versus-host responses after intestinal transplantation. Data came from immunoSEQ multiplex PCR; TCRdb stores just in-frame clones and leaves some out. In the table there are tens of thousands of clones, approximately 87% of which are singletons. Their antigens are not known. This sample comprised unstimulated CD4+ T cells sorted from spleen or lymph node cells, obtained before transplant. These receptors all stem from a human donor who was the organ donor for an intestinal transplant. CDR3s include the opening cysteine and the closing phenylalanine or tryptophan. D genes are given only for firm matches. Where a row states a size, it is once, few, many or the class of an expanded clone; other rows omit it.

j_gene: TRBJ1-5
abundance: once
d_gene: -
v_gene: TRBV19
CDR3aa: CASSAQFARLSSNQPQHF
CDR3nt: TGTGCCAGTAGTGCCCAGTTTGCGCGGCTCAGTAGCAATCAGCCCCAGCATTTT

j_gene: TRBJ2-2
abundance: -
d_gene: TRBD2
v_gene: TRBV19
CDR3aa: CASSIVGPAGHLANTGELFF
CDR3nt: TGTGCCAGTAGTATAGTCGGGCCAGCGGGGCATCTAGCGAACACCGGGGAGCTGTTTTTT

j_gene: TRBJ2-1
abundance: -
d_gene: TRBD1
v_gene: TRBV13
CDR3aa: CASSPKSGTVPFGQFF
CDR3nt: TGTGCCAGCAGCCCGAAATCCGGGACAGTTCCTTTTGGGCAGTTCTTC

j_gene: TRBJ1-6
abundance: -
d_gene: TRBD1
v_gene: TRBV27
CDR3aa: CASRDRVNSPLHF
CDR3nt: TGTGCCAGCCGGGACAGGGTAAATTCACCCCTCCACTTT

j_gene: TRBJ2-1
abundance: -
d_gene: TRBD1
v_gene: TRBV25-1
CDR3aa: CASNRDRVDNEQFF
CDR3nt: TGTGCCAGCAACCGGGACAGGGTGGACAATGAGCAGTTCTTC

j_gene: TRBJ1-1
abundance: -
d_gene: -
v_gene: TRBV30
CDR3aa: CACSGSIEAFF
CDR3nt: TGTGCCTGCTCAGGCAGTATTGAAGCTTTCTTT

j_gene: TRBJ1-2
abundance: -
d_gene: TRBD1
v_gene: TRBV28
CDR3aa: CASSLGQGVVGYTF
CDR3nt: TGTGCCAGCAGTTTGGGGCAGGGGGTAGTGGGCTACACCTTC

j_gene: TRBJ1-5
abundance: few
d_gene: -
v_gene: TRBV6-6
CDR3aa: CASQGGGNQPQHF
CDR3nt: TGTGCCAGCCAAGGAGGGGGCAATCAGCCCCAGCATTTT

j_gene: TRBJ2-5
abundance: -
d_gene: TRBD2
v_gene: TRBV11-2
CDR3aa: CASSLVSGGVRETQYF
CDR3nt: TGTGCCAGCAGCTTGGTCAGCGGGGGGGTCCGAGAGACCCAGTACTTC

j_gene: TRBJ2-3
abundance: -
d_gene: -
v_gene: TRBV4-3
CDR3aa: CASSLRTGKDTQYF
CDR3nt: TGCGCCAGCAGCCTACGGACTGGAAAAGATACGCAGTATTTT

j_gene: TRBJ2-5
abundance: once
d_gene: TRBD1
v_gene: TRBV7-2
CDR3aa: CASSVNRGPGWNF
CDR3nt: TGTGCCAGCAGCGTCAACAGGGGGCCAGGGTGGAACTTC

j_gene: TRBJ2-3
abundance: -
d_gene: -
v_gene: TRBV28
CDR3aa: CASSFGQPTDTQYF
CDR3nt: TGTGCCAGCAGTTTTGGGCAGCCCACAGATACGCAGTATTTT

j_gene: TRBJ2-4
abundance: -
d_gene: TRBD2
v_gene: TRBV28
CDR3aa: CASTSSGVAKNIQYF
CDR3nt: TGTGCCAGCACCTCTAGCGGAGTAGCCAAAAACATTCAGTACTTC

j_gene: TRBJ1-6
abundance: -
d_gene: TRBD1
v_gene: TRBV9
CDR3aa: CASSIRDRGLSPLHF
CDR3nt: TGTGCCAGCAGCATCCGGGACAGGGGGCTTTCACCCCTCCACTTT

j_gene: TRBJ2-2
abundance: -
d_gene: TRBD2
v_gene: TRBV18
CDR3aa: CASSPIPSGGLNTGELFF
CDR3nt: TGTGCCAGCTCACCAATCCCTAGCGGGGGGCTGAACACCGGGGAGCTGTTTTTT